One and the same sample provided the 5 T cell receptor beta chains below, sequenced in a study of control samples from healthy donors and cancer patients (dated by TCRdb to about 2020). The library relied on the immunoSEQ multiplex PCR assay. Sourced from immuneACCESS, this table was stored by TCRdb with only in-frame sequences that have V and J called. A share of the clones is absent; for the studies checked, an unresolved V gene accounts for under half, and the remainder has no known explanation. This sample comprises more than 65,000 clones, approximately 88% of them detected only once. The ten largest clones represent over 13% of the sample. Sequenced sample: blood. These receptors were taken from a man between 50 and 59 years old in good health.

The rearrangement links TRBV5-1 to TRBJ1-4; 7 bases match TRBD1. Germline values: CDR1 SGHRS, CDR2 YFSETQ. V shed 3 bases and J 3 bases; nucleotides not matched to a gene: 5. This CDR3 is 15 amino acids long. CDR3 region: CASSSSGTANEKLFF. The CDR3 bases are TGCGCCAGCAGCTCCTCCGGGACAGCTAATGAAAAACTGTTTTTT.

The rearrangement links TRBV5-6 to TRBJ1-1; D is ambiguous. The CDR3 spans 12 residues. CDR1 and CDR2 (germline): SGHDT, YYEEEE. V was pared by 3 bases and J by 8 bases, with 11 bases between. In DNA, the CDR3 is TGTGCCAGCAGCTACAAACAGTTCGAAGCTTTCTTT. Encoded protein: CASSYKQFEAFF.

In its sample, this clone was seen a few times. V and J are TRBV14 and TRBJ1-6, with D possibly TRBD1 on 5 matching bases. The CDR3 is 19 residues long. V was trimmed by 5 bases and J by 2 bases, leaving 22 bases between them. Germline CDR1 and CDR2: SGHDN and FVKESK. CDR3 nucleotides: TGTGCCAGCAGCTCGGGACGGTTTCCAGGAGCAACCTATAATTCACCCCTCCACTTT. Translating gives CASSSGRFPGATYNSPLHF.

The chain employs TRBV19 and TRBJ2-7; D call uncertain. Germline CDR1 is LNHDA and CDR2 is SQIVND (reference sequence). V was pared by 3 bases and J by 0 bases, with 6 bases between. The CDR3 totals 13 residues. The CDR3 nucleotides read TGTGCCAGTAGTATGCCGAGCTCCTACGAGCAGTACTTC. It is translated as CASSMPSSYEQYF.

The CDR3 DNA sequence: TGTGCCAGCAGTTCCAGCCAGGCGAGCAATCAGCCCCAGCATTTT. Protein product: CASSSSQASNQPQHF. The V call is TRBV27, the J call TRBJ1-5; D call uncertain. CDR3 size: 15 residues. Germline V gives CDR1 MNHEY, CDR2 SMNVEV (reference sequence). V shed 4 bases and J shed 1 base, with 11 bases lying between them.